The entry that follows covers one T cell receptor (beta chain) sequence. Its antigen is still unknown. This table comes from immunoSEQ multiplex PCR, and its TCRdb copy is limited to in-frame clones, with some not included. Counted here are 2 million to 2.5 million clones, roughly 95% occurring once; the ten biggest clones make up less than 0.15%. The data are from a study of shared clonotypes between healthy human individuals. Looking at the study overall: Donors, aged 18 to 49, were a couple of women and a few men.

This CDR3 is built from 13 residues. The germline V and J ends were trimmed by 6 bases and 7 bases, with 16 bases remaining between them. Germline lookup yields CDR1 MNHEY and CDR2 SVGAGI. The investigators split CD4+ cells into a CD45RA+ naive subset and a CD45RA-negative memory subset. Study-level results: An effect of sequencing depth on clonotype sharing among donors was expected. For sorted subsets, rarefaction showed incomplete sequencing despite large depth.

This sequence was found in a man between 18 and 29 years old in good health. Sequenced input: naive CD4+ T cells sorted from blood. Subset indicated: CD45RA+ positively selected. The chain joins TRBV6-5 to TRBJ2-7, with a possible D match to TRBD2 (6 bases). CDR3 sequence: CASSRDFGGEQYF. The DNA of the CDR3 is TGTGCCAGCAGCCGGGACTTTGGAGGGGAGCAGTACTTC.